Listed below are T cell receptor beta chains from one sample, sequenced in a study of CD8 T cells in Susac syndrome. Using its own MiXCR run on the immunoSEQ multiplex PCR reads, TCRdb lists one record per CDR3 protein. The sample yields a few hundred thousand distinct CDR3 sequences, over 75% seen once. Source material: CD8+ T cells from PBMCs. Receptors originate from a human donor with multiple sclerosis. The CDR3 runs from the conserved cysteine through the conserved F or W. The D gene is left open where the match is weak. Size is stated for part of the rows, as once, few or many counts, or as a class when the clone is expanded.

size	V	D	length	J	CDR3	DNA
once	TRBV5-6	-	15	TRBJ1-2	CASSPGRRVGYGYTF	TGTGCCAGCAGCCCGGGGCGCAGGGTAGGGTATGGCTACACCTTC
-	TRBV4-1	-	15	TRBJ2-4	CASSFRPPTGNIQYF	TGCGCCAGCAGCTTCCGACCCCCGACTGGAAACATTCAGTACTTC
-	TRBV24-1	TRBD2	15	TRBJ2-1	CATSDPGLAGAEQFF	TGTGCCACCAGTGATCCCGGACTAGCGGGAGCTGAGCAGTTCTTC
once	TRBV15	-	13	TRBJ1-2	CATSDRDTDGYTF	TGTGCCACCAGCGACCGGGACACGGATGGCTACACCTTC
-	TRBV20-1	TRBD1	15	TRBJ2-7	CSARVWGTGDHEQYF	TGCAGTGCTAGAGTTTGGGGGACAGGGGACCACGAGCAGTACTTC
-	TRBV4-3	-	17	TRBJ2-1	CASSQDGGSGYYNEQFF	TGCGCCAGCAGCCAAGACGGCGGTAGCGGATACTACAATGAGCAGTTCTTC
-	TRBV2	-	15	TRBJ2-2	CATLGRTPTTGELFF	TGTGCCACCCTAGGGAGGACTCCTACCACCGGGGAGCTGTTTTTT
-	TRBV28	TRBD2	16	TRBJ2-7	CASRSPGLAGSGEQYF	TGTGCCAGCAGATCCCCAGGACTAGCGGGATCGGGCGAGCAGTACTTC
-	TRBV19	-	13	TRBJ2-7	CASRPTGVDEQYF	TGTGCCAGTAGACCGACGGGGGTGGACGAGCAGTACTTC
-	TRBV2	-	16	TRBJ2-4	CASSEREYEAKNIQYF	TGTGCCAGCAGTGAAAGAGAATACGAAGCCAAAAACATTCAGTACTTC
-	TRBV30	-	11	TRBJ1-2	CAWRTIWGYTF	TGTGCCTGGAGGACGATTTGGGGCTACACCTTC
-	TRBV6-6	-	15	TRBJ1-4	CASSYLQPTNEKLFF	TGTGCCAGCAGTTACTTACAGCCAACTAATGAAAAACTGTTTTTT
few	TRBV6-5	TRBD1	15	TRBJ1-3	CASSSLQGNGNTIYF	TGTGCCAGCAGTTCCCTACAGGGGAATGGAAACACCATATATTTT
-	TRBV27	-	14	TRBJ2-7	CASSSLGTSYEQYF	TGTGCCAGCAGTTCCTTGGGCACTTCCTACGAGCAGTACTTC
-	TRBV7-9	-	15	TRBJ2-5	CASSPGLPLGETQYF	TGTGCCAGCAGCCCGGGACTCCCCCTTGGAGAGACCCAGTACTTC
-	TRBV14	TRBD1	15	TRBJ1-4	CASSPSGTGHEKLFF	TGTGCCAGCAGCCCCTCCGGGACAGGGCACGAAAAACTGTTTTTT
-	TRBV28	-	14	TRBJ2-1	CASSFEIAYNEQFF	TGTGCCAGCAGTTTCGAGATAGCCTACAATGAGCAGTTCTTC
-	TRBV28	TRBD2	15	TRBJ2-1	CASSLRWAGVREQFF	TGTGCCAGCAGTTTACGGTGGGCGGGAGTACGAGAGCAGTTCTTC
-	TRBV15	-	16	TRBJ2-7	CATSRPGRGSAYEQYF	TGTGCCACCAGCAGACCTGGGCGGGGATCAGCCTACGAGCAGTACTTC
-	TRBV30	TRBD1	15	TRBJ1-2	CAWSEGQGSNYGYTF	TGTGCCTGGAGTGAAGGACAGGGGAGTAACTATGGCTACACCTTC
-	TRBV30	TRBD1	14	TRBJ2-7	CAWGQGRGLGEQYF	TGTGCCTGGGGACAGGGAAGGGGCTTAGGTGAGCAGTACTTC
-	TRBV5-6	-	13	TRBJ1-1	CASSSLANTEAFF	TGTGCCAGCAGCTCTTTGGCGAACACTGAAGCTTTCTTT
-	TRBV7-6	TRBD1	15	TRBJ2-7	CASSPPAGGWHEQYF	TGTGCCAGCAGCCCTCCCGCAGGGGGCTGGCACGAGCAGTACTTC
-	TRBV29-1	-	13	TRBJ2-5	CSVAPGTQETQYF	TGCAGCGTCGCCCCCGGGACCCAAGAGACCCAGTACTTC
-	TRBV12-3/TRBV12-4	-	16	TRBJ1-1	CASSSGTAGRRIEAFF	TGTGCCAGCAGTTCAGGGACTGCCGGGAGAAGGATTGAAGCTTTCTTT